This entry describes one T cell receptor (beta chain). The antigen is undetermined. These data come from a study of CD8+CD57+ T cells in acquired aplastic anemia. Study results and caveats: Patients were compared with controls for CD8+ Simpson's diversity, and no significant difference emerged. Approximately 27 CD8+ CDR3 sequences occurred in both the patients and the controls.

CD8+CD57+ cell expansion, shown by flow cytometry, had occurred in the patients selected for sequencing. Patients, without exception, had severe acquired aplastic anemia. For CDR3 and TCR beta VDJ profiling, genomic DNA was the template used. TCRdb re-analysed the reads in MiXCR, keeping a single row per CDR3 protein. Of about 240,000 distinct CDR3 sequences listed, around half are singletons. The CDR3 extends over 14 amino acids. Germline V lookup: CDR1 WSHSY, CDR2 SAAADI. V was cut by 7 bases and J by 3 bases, with 13 bases left in between. This clonotype was sampled from a human donor with aplastic anemia. The V and J genes are TRBV10-2 and TRBJ2-1; tentatively, D is TRBD1 (5 bases). Material: sorted CD4+, CD8+, or CD8+CD57+ T cells (not recorded which) from PBMCs. The CDR3 sequence is CASNNRPIYNEQFF. The DNA for the CDR3 is TGCGCCAGCAATAACAGGCCCATCTACAATGAGCAGTTCTTC.